This TCR beta chain was sequenced for a study of blood T cell repertoires in COVID-19. Across the whole study: Acute and convalescent COVID-19 samples came from the United States, Italy and Spain. Sources were T cells, B-cell-depleted T cells, or PBMCs; the material itself was cDNA or gDNA.

Per the original methods: Estimation of nucleated cell counts relied on the amplification of reference gene primers. The method was immunoSEQ multiplex PCR; TCRdb's version includes in-frame clones alone and lacks a portion of them. V and J calls and clone size are given by that table; D and trimming were obtained from the DNA. The repertoire consists of 90,000 to 150,000 clones, with around 91% occurring once and the leading ten covering around 30%. The V gene lost 1 base and the J gene lost 4 bases, with 8 bases spanning the gap. CDR3 length equals 14 residues. Germline values: CDR1 SEHNR, CDR2 FQNEAQ (reference sequence). This clone was observed a handful of times.

The rearrangement uses TRBV7-9 and TRBJ1-5; D remains ambiguous. This TCR derives from a man in his 70s with active or convalescent COVID-19. Sequenced material: peripheral blood. The CDR3 is CASSLDGRNQPQHF. The CDR3 coding sequence is TGTGCCAGCAGCTTAGATGGCCGTAATCAGCCCCAGCATTTT.